The subject of this entry is one TCR beta chain. As yet, its antigen is unknown. Germline loops: CDR1 LGHNA, CDR2 YNFKEQ. The CDR3 sequence is 15 residues long. V lost 5 bases and J lost 6; bases outside the gene matches: 8. The data stem from a study of Ad26.COV2.S vaccination and SARS-CoV-2 variants. Whole-study results and caveats: The analyses of TCR breadth and depth may have understated the size of total T cell responses.

The assay was immunoSEQ multiplex PCR, and TCRdb's table has in-frame clones only and misses some. The table includes roughly 350,000 clones, 75% to 90% detected once. The treatment denotes: about 20 received Ad26.COV2.S at low or high dose, single or two shots; roughly 5 received placebo; per-sample allocation not given. Day 63 following the first vaccine or placebo injection was when the samples were taken. What was given as vaccine was an Ad26 vector encoding Wuhan-strain SARS-CoV-2 spike. The specimen comprised peripheral blood, sampled in a trial of Ad26.COV2.S vaccine versus placebo. This TCR came from a person between 18 and 59 years old who received the Ad26.COV2.S COVID-19 vaccine or a placebo. The chain carries TRBV4-2 and TRBJ2-1, with 9 nucleotides matching TRBD2. CDR3: CASSLIAGEGNEQFF. CDR3 nucleotide sequence: TGTGCCAGCAGCTTAATAGCGGGGGAGGGCAATGAGCAGTTCTTC.